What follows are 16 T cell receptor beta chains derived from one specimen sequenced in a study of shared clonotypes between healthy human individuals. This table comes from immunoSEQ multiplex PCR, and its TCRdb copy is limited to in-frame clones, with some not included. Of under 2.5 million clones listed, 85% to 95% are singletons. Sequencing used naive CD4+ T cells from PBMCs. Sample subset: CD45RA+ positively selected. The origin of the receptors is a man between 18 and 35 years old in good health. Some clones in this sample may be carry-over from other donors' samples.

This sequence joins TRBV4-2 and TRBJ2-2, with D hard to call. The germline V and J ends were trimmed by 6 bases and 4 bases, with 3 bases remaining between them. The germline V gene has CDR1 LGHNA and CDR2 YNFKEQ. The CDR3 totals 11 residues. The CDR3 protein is CASRSTGELFF. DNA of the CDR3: TGTGCCAGCAGAAGCACCGGGGAGCTGTTTTTT.

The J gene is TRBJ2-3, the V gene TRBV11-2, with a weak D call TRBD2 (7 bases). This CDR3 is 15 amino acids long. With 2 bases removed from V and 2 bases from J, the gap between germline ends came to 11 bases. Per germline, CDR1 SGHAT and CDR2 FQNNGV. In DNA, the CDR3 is TGTGCCAGCAGCTTATCGGGGGGCTTCACAGATACGCAGTATTTT. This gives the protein CASSLSGGFTDTQYF.

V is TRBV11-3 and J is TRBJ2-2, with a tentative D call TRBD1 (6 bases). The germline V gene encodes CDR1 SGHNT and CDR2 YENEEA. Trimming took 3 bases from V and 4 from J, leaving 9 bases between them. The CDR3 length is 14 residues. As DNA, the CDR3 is TGTGCCAGCAGCTTCAGGGGTCGCACCGGGGAGCTGTTTTTT. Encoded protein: CASSFRGRTGELFF.

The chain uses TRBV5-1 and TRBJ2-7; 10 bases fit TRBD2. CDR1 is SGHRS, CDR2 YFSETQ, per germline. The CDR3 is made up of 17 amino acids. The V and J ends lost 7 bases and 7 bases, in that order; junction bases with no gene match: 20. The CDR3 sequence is CASGGASGSSGRYEQYF. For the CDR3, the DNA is TGCGCCAGCGGGGGGGCTAGCGGGAGCTCCGGGCGCTATGAGCAGTACTTC.

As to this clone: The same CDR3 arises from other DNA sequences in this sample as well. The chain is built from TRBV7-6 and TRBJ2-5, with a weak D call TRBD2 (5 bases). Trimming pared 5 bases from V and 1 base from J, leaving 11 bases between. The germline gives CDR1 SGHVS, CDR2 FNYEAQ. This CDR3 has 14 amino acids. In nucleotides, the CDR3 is TGTGCCAGCAGCCCCGGCGGGCCCCAAGAGACCCAGTACTTC. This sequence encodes CASSPGGPQETQYF.

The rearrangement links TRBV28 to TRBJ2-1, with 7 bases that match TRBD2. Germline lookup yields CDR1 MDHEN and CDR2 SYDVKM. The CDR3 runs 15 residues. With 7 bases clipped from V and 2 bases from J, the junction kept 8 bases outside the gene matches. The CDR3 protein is CASTGLRGAYNEQFF. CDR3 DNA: TGTGCCAGCACAGGTTTACGGGGGGCCTACAATGAGCAGTTCTTC. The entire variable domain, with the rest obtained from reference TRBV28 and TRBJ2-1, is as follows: DVKVTQSSRYLVKRTGEKVFLECVQDMDHENMFWYRQDPGLGLRLIYFSYDVKMKEKGDIPEGYSVSREKKERFSLILESASTNQTSMYLCASTGLRGAYNEQFFGPGTRLTVL.

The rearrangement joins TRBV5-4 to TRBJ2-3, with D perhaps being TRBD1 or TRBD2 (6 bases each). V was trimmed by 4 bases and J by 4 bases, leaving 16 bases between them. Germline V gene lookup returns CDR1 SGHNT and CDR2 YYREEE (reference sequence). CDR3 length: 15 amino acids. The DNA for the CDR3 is TGTGCCAGCAGCCCCCACGGGGGCCCGGCAGATACGCAGTATTTT. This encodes CASSPHGGPADTQYF.

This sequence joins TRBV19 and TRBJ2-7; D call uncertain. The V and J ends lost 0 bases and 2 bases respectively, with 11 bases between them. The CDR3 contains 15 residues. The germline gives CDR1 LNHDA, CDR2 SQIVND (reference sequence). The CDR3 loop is CASSIDISRAYEQYF. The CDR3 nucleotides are TGTGCCAGTAGTATAGATATAAGTCGGGCCTACGAGCAGTACTTC.

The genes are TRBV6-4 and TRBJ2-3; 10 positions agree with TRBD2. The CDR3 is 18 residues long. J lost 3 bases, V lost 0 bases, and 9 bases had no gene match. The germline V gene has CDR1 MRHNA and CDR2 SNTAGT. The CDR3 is CASSDSAGSGRRTDTQYF. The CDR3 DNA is TGTGCCAGCAGTGACTCGGCGGGTAGCGGGAGGAGAACAGATACGCAGTATTTT.

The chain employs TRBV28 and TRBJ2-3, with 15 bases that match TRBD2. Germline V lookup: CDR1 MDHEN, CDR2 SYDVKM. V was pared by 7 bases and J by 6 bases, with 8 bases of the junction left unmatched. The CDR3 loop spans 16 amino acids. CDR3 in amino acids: CASTPGTSGGRDTQYF. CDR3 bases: TGTGCCAGCACCCCAGGGACTAGCGGGGGGAGGGATACGCAGTATTTT. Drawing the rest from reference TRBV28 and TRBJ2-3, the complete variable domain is DVKVTQSSRYLVKRTGEKVFLECVQDMDHENMFWYRQDPGLGLRLIYFSYDVKMKEKGDIPEGYSVSREKKERFSLILESASTNQTSMYLCASTPGTSGGRDTQYFGPGTRLTVL.

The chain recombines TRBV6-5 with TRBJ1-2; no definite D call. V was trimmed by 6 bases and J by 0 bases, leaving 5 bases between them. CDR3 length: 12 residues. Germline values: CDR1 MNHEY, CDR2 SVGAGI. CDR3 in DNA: TGTGCCAGCAGAACAACTAACTATGGCTACACCTTC. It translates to CASRTTNYGYTF.

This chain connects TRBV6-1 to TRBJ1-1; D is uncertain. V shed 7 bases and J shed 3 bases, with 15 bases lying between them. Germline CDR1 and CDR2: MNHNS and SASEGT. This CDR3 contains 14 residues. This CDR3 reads CASTAWGRDTEAFF. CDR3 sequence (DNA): TGTGCCAGCACCGCTTGGGGAAGGGACACTGAAGCTTTCTTT.

The DNA of the CDR3 is TGTGCCAGCAGCCCGGCAGGGGCAATGCCCCAGCATTTT. Translated: CASSPAGAMPQHF. The J gene is TRBJ1-5, the V gene TRBV28, with D possibly TRBD1 on 6 matching bases. Germline V CDR1 and CDR2: MDHEN, SYDVKM. Trimming took off 6 bases at V and 9 bases at J, with 15 bases between the two ends. The CDR3 runs to 13 residues.

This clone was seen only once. The CDR3 protein is CASSLAVTASYEQYF. CDR3 nucleotides: TGCGCCAGCAGCTTGGCCGTGACAGCCTCCTACGAGCAGTACTTC. The chain couples TRBV5-1 to TRBJ2-7; D might be TRBD1 (5 bases). The V and J ends lost 0 bases and 0 bases respectively, with 10 bases between them. This CDR3 contains 15 residues. Germline loops: CDR1 SGHRS, CDR2 YFSETQ.

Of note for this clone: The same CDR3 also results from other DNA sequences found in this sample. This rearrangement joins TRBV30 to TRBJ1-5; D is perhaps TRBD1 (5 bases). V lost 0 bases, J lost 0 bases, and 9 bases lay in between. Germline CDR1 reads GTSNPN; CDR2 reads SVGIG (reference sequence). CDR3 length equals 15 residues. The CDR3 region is CAWSVGDYSNQPQHF. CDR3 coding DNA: TGTGCCTGGAGTGTAGGGGACTATAGCAATCAGCCCCAGCATTTT.

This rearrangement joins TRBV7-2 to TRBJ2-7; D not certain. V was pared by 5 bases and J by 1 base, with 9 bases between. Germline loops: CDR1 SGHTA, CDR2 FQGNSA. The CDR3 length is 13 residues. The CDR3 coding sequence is TGTGCCAGCAGCCGACCTAGATCCTACGAGCAGTACTTC. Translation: CASSRPRSYEQYF.